This TCR beta chain was obtained from a study of sequential checkpoint blockade in melanoma. Study-wide background: Randomization was 1:1 between first-line nivolumab→ipilimumab and ipilimumab→nivolumab. Both treatment sequences were followed by maintenance nivolumab.

Only in-frame clones appear in the TCRdb table, and some are missing; sequencing was by immunoSEQ multiplex PCR. The table shows tens of thousands of clones, with 65% to 90% occurring only once. The treatment was: randomized to nivolumab then ipilimumab (arm A) or the reverse (arm B). No patient had prior DNA-damaging chemotherapy. Sorted cells were live CD3+CD8+, lacking CD19 and CD56, from PBMCs. The input for sequencing was CD8+ T cells sorted from blood (inferred from file names), taken from a patient given nivolumab and ipilimumab in sequence. This TCR came from a human donor with melanoma.

The CDR3: CASSPGQGSRNEQFF. The CDR3 DNA follows: TGCGCCAGCAGCCCCGGACAGGGTTCCCGCAATGAGCAGTTCTTC. The chain joins TRBV4-1 to TRBJ2-1; 8 bases are shared with TRBD1. CDR3 length: 15 amino acids. The J segment lost 6 bases and the V segment lost 4 bases, leaving 8 bases of the junction unmatched. The germline V gene encodes CDR1 MGHRA and CDR2 YSYEKL.